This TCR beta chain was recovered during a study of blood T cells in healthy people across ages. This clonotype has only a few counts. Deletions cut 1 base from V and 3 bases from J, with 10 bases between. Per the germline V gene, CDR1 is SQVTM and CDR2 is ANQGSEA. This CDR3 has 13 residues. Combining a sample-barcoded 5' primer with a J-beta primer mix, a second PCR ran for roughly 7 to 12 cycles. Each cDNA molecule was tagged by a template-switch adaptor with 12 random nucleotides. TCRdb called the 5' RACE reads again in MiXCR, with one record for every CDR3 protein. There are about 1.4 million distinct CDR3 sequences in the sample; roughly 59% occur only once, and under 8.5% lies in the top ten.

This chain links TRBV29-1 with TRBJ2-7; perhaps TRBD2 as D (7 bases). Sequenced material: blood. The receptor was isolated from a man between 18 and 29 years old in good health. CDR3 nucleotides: TGCAGCGTTGAAGGGGGAGGGGGCTACGAGCAGTACTTC. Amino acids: CSVEGGGGYEQYF.